This TCR beta chain was sequenced for a study of T cells in Graves' hyperthyroidism and ophthalmopathy. This CDR3 has 13 amino acids. Trimming took off 0 bases at V and 7 bases at J, with 9 bases between the two ends. Germline V lookup: CDR1 MNHNS, CDR2 SASEGT. Disease lasting under 3 months, a NOSPECS grade of at least 4, and a Clinical Activity Score of at least 3 were features of the ophthalmopathy patients. RNA transcripts gave rise to amplified TCR beta CDR3 regions. During a first-round RT-PCR of the TCR CDR3, the HTBI primer set was used. TCRdb processed the multiplex PCR reads anew with MiXCR; each CDR3 protein has one entry. This table has 350,000 to 400,000 distinct CDR3 sequences, 15% to 20% appearing once. Broader study findings: A median approximately 6.5 months before onset, the model predicted ophthalmopathy. The majority of expanded thyroid clonotypes above 0.001 also appeared in blood. Ophthalmopathy was told apart from stable hyperthyroidism by a 13 V-J model.

Note on this clonotype: The antigen is not known.

The sequenced sample consisted of blood. V and J are TRBV6-1 and TRBJ1-2, with TRBD1 as a possible D gene (6 bases). This TCR was recovered from a man aged 18 to 30 with Graves' ophthalmopathy. The CDR3 DNA sequence: TGTGCCAGCAGTGAAGCCGGACAGTTTGGCTACACCTTC. This sequence encodes CASSEAGQFGYTF.